This T cell receptor beta chain was identified in a study of T-cell reconstitution after alpha-beta-depleted transplantation in children. The TCRbeta library was prepared with unique molecular identifiers. Using its own MiXCR run on the PCR reads, TCRdb lists one record per CDR3 protein. The sample carries about 980,000 distinct CDR3 sequences, less than 30% recorded once. This clonotype came up many times. Trimming took off 2 bases at V and 0 bases at J, with 11 bases between the two ends. The CDR3 length is 16 residues. Germline V gives CDR1 LGHDT, CDR2 YNNKEL (reference sequence). The receptor comes from a boy under two years old who had a stem cell transplant for SCID, so the T cells may come from the graft donor. The material was PBMCs, mostly from graft donor cells, obtained 360 days after TCRalphabeta/CD19-depleted stem cell transplant. This chain uses TRBV3-1 with TRBJ1-3; D is unclear. The CDR3 coding sequence is TGTGCCAGCAGCCAAAATCTGCGGAACTCTGGAAACACCATATATTTT. Residues: CASSQNLRNSGNTIYF.